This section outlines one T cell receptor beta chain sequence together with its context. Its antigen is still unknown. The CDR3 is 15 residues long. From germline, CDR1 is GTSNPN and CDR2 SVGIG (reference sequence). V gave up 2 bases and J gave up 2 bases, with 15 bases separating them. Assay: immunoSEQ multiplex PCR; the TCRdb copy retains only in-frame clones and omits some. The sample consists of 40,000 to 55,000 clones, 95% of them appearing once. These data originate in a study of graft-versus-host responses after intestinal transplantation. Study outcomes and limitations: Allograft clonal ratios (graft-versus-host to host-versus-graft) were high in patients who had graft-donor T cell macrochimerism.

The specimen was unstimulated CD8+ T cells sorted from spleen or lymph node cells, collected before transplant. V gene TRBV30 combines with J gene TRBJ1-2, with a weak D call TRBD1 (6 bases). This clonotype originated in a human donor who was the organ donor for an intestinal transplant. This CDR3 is CAWSRVGQPNYGYTF. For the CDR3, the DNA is TGTGCCTGGAGTAGGGTTGGACAGCCGAACTATGGCTACACCTTC.